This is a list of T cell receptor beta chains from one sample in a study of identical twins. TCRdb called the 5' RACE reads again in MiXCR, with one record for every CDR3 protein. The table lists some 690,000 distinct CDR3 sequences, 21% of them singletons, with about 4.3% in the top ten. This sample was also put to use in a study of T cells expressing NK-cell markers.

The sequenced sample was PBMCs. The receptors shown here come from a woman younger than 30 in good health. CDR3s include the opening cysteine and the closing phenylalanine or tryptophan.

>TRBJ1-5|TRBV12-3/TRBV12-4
CASRERASQPQHF
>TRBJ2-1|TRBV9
CASSVAASAREQFF
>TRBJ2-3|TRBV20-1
CSAPTGTSTDTQYF
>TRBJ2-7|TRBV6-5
CASSYLGSGTTYEQYF
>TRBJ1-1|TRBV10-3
CAISPQGGDTEAFF
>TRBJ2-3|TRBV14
CASSQDSGTFTDTQYF
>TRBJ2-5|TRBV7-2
CASSVPGGETQYF
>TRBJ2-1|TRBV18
CASSRGQGLSYNEQFF
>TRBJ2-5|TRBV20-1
CSAVAGGIKTQYF
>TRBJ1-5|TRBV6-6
CASSQIGDQPQHF
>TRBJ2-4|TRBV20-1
CSAEDRAKNIQYF
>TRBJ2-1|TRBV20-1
CSARLAGGPGGSYNEQFF
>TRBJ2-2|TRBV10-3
CAIGRTGRTGELFF
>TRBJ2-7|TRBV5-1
CASSSSSETTQYF
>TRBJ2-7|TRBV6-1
CASRRGEESEQYF
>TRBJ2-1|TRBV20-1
CSAREPRTGENEQFF
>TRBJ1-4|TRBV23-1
CASSRIRPTGEREKLFF
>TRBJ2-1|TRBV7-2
CASTHLGLVGEQFF
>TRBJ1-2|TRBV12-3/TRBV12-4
CASRAGQGYGYTF
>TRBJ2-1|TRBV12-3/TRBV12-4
CASNLATGGEQFF
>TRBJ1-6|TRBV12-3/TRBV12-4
CASGDESYNSPLHF
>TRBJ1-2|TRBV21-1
CASTKGSYGYTF
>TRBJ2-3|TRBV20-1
CSAAWDSVTDTQYF
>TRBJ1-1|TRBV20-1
CSASGGDGLNTEAFF
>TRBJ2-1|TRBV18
CASSPKYRGDNEQFF
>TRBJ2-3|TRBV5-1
CASSPGTGSRSTDTQYF
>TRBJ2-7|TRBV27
CASRTGGGIVYEQYF